The entry below describes one T cell receptor beta chain. The antigen is unknown. This entry is derived from a study of shared clonotypes between healthy human individuals. Study-level background: Researchers drew samples from two women and three men aged 18 to 49.

The CDR3 totals 17 residues. The V gene lost 5 bases and the J gene lost 0 bases, with 14 bases spanning the gap. The germline CDR1 and CDR2 sequences are SEHNR and FQNEAQ (reference sequence). Notes on the study in general: What rarefaction showed was incomplete sorted-subset sequencing despite large depth.

Each PCR replicate from the sorted subsets contained around 0.2 ug DNA, which is some 31,000 T cell genomes. The assay was immunoSEQ multiplex PCR, and TCRdb's table has in-frame clones only and misses some. The sample yields roughly 2,300,000 clones, roughly 90% seen once. Caucasian adults residing in Nashville, Tennessee made up all the donors. The J gene is TRBJ2-6, the V gene TRBV7-9; tentatively, D is TRBD1 (5 bases). The sequencing input was naive CD4+ T cells from PBMCs. The subset: CD45RA+ positively selected. This receptor was obtained from a man aged 18 to 29 in good health. Some clones in this sample may be carry-over from other donors' samples. CDR3 DNA: TGTGCCAGCAGCCCAAGGGGCTCTTTCTCTGGGGCCAACGTCCTGACTTTC. Translation gives CASSPRGSFSGANVLTF.